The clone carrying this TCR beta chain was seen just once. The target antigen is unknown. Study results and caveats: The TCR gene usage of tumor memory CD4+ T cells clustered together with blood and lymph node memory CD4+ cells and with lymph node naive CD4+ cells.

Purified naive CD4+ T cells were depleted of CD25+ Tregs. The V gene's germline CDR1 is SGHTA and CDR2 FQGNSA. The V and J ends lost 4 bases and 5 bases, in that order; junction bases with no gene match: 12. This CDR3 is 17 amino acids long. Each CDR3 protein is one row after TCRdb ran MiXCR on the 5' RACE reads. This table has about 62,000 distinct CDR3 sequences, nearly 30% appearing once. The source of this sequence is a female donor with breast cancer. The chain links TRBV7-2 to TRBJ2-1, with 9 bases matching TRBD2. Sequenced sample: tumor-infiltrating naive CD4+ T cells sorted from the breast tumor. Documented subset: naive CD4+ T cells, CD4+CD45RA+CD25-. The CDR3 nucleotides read TGTGCCAGCAGCTCCCGGCCGAGCGGGAGGACCAACAATGAGCAGTTCTTC. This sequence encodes CASSSRPSGRTNNEQFF.